This TCR beta chain was retrieved from a study of human T cells and chemical hapten exposure. Trimming removed 2 bases from V and 3 bases from J, with 8 bases in between. The CDR3 runs to 13 residues. The germline V gene encodes CDR1 SGHTA and CDR2 FQGNSA. From the RACE reads, TCRdb called clonotypes with MiXCR, one entry per CDR3 protein. The sample lists some 38,000 distinct CDR3 sequences; 7.5% to 8% were seen once. Time point specified: pre-sensitization, week 0. Treatment noted: therapeutic diphenylcyclopropenone sensitization with weekly scalp DPC. There are many counts of this clonotype. Sequenced material: whole blood, taken in connection with sensitization to the hapten diphenylcyclopropenone (DPC). The TCR originated in a woman in her forties or fifties with alopecia areata. Some clones in this sample may be carry-over from other donors' samples. This chain joins TRBV7-2 and TRBJ2-7, with no clear D. In DNA form, the CDR3 reads TGTGCCAGCAGCTTATCCAAGAACTACGAGCAGTACTTC. It encodes CASSLSKNYEQYF.